Following are 27 T cell receptor beta chains from one sample sequenced in a study of blood T cell repertoires in COVID-19. Some clones are missing from TCRdb's copy, which holds only in-frame ones; the method was immunoSEQ multiplex PCR. Among roughly 400,000 clones, around nine tenths were seen once, and the ten largest hold 10%. Sequencing was done on a sample of PBMCs or T cells enriched from blood (not recorded which). The receptors here all came from a woman aged 45-60 years who had recovered from COVID-19.

This CDR3 is CASSPQSDPLFGELFF. The CDR3 nucleotides read TGTGCCAGCAGCCCACAATCAGATCCCCTTTTCGGGGAGCTGTTTTTT. This chain joins TRBV27 and TRBJ2-2; no clear D gene. The germline gives CDR1 MNHEY, CDR2 SMNVEV (reference sequence). This CDR3 spans 16 amino acids. Trimming took off 6 bases at V and 7 bases at J, with 21 bases between the two ends.

The chain has TRBV7-9 and TRBJ2-5, with unresolved D. Trimming pared 0 bases from V and 5 bases from J, leaving 4 bases between. This CDR3 contains 12 residues. In germline, CDR1 is SEHNR, CDR2 FQNEAQ (reference sequence). In nucleotides, the CDR3 is TGTGCCAGCAGCTTAGCCGGGGAGACCCAGTACTTC. This translates into CASSLAGETQYF.

The gene calls are TRBV10-3 and TRBJ1-6; D may be TRBD1 (6 bases). Between the trimmed V and J ends, which lost 4 bases and 9 bases, there was a span of 16 bases. The CDR3 loop spans 15 amino acids. Germline V gene data show CDR1 as ENHRY and CDR2 as SYGVKD. This CDR3 is CAISVGRQGGSPLHF. For the CDR3, the DNA is TGTGCCATCAGTGTGGGGAGACAAGGGGGTTCACCCCTCCACTTT.

This chain uses TRBV11-2 with TRBJ1-6; weak D call: TRBD1 (6 bases). The CDR3 is made up of 16 amino acids. Germline lookup yields CDR1 SGHAT and CDR2 FQNNGV. V was shortened by 5 bases and J by 8 bases, with 19 bases between the two germline ends. This CDR3 reads CASSALKGGRDSPLHF. DNA for the CDR3: TGTGCCAGCAGCGCACTTAAAGGGGGGAGGGATTCACCCCTCCACTTT.

This chain joins TRBV27 and TRBJ2-7; possibly TRBD1 for D (5 bases). CDR1 and CDR2 (germline): MNHEY, SMNVEV (reference sequence). There are 13 residues in the CDR3. The V end lost 5 bases, the J end lost 4 bases, and 12 bases lay between the germline ends. This CDR3 reads CASSPRQTYEQYF. CDR3 in DNA: TGTGCCAGCAGTCCTCGACAGACTTACGAGCAGTACTTC.

The chain links TRBV19 to TRBJ2-5; a possible D gene is TRBD2 (7 bases). V was clipped by 3 bases and J by 4 bases, with 12 bases between them. The CDR3 covers 14 residues. CDR1 and CDR2 (germline): LNHDA, SQIVND (reference sequence). This chain's CDR3 is CASSIAGAGETQYF. DNA of the CDR3: TGTGCCAGTAGTATTGCGGGGGCGGGAGAGACCCAGTACTTC.

This sequence joins TRBV28 and TRBJ2-1; no firm D call. Trimming pared 7 bases from V and 7 bases from J, leaving 14 bases between. The CDR3 contains 13 residues. Germline lookup yields CDR1 MDHEN and CDR2 SYDVKM. CDR3 nucleotides: TGTGCCAGCACCCCCCCCACTGTAAATGAGCAGTTCTTC. Encoded protein: CASTPPTVNEQFF.

The chain carries TRBV18 and TRBJ2-3, with TRBD1 matching 9 bases. The V and J ends lost 6 bases and 3 bases, in that order; junction bases with no gene match: 10. In germline, CDR1 is KGHSH, CDR2 LQKENI. The CDR3 runs 16 residues. The CDR3 nucleotides are TGTGCCAGCTCTCAAATTTCCGGGACAGGGACAGATACGCAGTATTTT. It encodes CASSQISGTGTDTQYF.

This clone showed up just once. The chain combines TRBV28 with TRBJ1-2; 7 bases are shared with TRBD1. Germline CDR1 and CDR2: MDHEN and SYDVKM. The V and J ends lost 5 bases and 4 bases, in that order; junction bases with no gene match: 10. This CDR3 is built from 15 residues. DNA of the CDR3: TGTGCCAGCAGTCCCTGGACAGGAGGAGGCTATGGCTACACCTTC. It is translated as CASSPWTGGGYGYTF.

The chain has TRBV5-1 and TRBJ2-2, with D perhaps matching TRBD1 (6 bases). CDR3 length: 16 residues. Germline V gene lookup returns CDR1 SGHRS and CDR2 YFSETQ. Trimming removed 0 bases at V and 0 bases at J, with 9 bases between. In nucleotides, the CDR3 is TGCGCCAGCAGCTTGGCTTCAGGGGCGAACACCGGGGAGCTGTTTTTT. Translated: CASSLASGANTGELFF.

This clone was detected a few times. This chain links TRBV6-5 with TRBJ1-1; D unclear. CDR1 is MNHEY, CDR2 SVGAGI, per germline. Trimming took 2 bases from V and 0 from J, leaving 10 bases between them. This CDR3 comprises 15 residues. As DNA, the CDR3 is TGTGCCAGCAGTTACGTCCCGGGAGTGAACACTGAAGCTTTCTTT. It is translated as CASSYVPGVNTEAFF.

V and J are TRBV6-1 and TRBJ1-5; D uncertain. The CDR3 loop spans 13 amino acids. V was cut by 3 bases and J by 1 base, with 4 bases left in between. The germline gives CDR1 MNHNS, CDR2 SASEGT. The CDR3 coding sequence is TGTGCCAGCAGTGACCCGAGCAATCAGCCCCAGCATTTT. Translating gives CASSDPSNQPQHF.

This chain uses TRBV28 with TRBJ1-2, with a weak D call TRBD1 (6 bases). The CDR3 covers 12 residues. The V end lost 5 bases, the J end lost 8 bases, and 12 bases lay between the germline ends. The germline CDR1 and CDR2 sequences are MDHEN and SYDVKM. CDR3 residues: CASSLGTSGYTF. The CDR3 DNA is TGTGCCAGCAGTCTCGGGACAAGCGGCTACACCTTC.

This chain joins TRBV27 and TRBJ1-6, with D maybe TRBD1 (5 bases). Trimming stripped 5 bases from V and 1 base from J, with 12 bases between. CDR1 and CDR2 (germline): MNHEY, SMNVEV (reference sequence). The CDR3 consists of 16 residues. CDR3 nucleotides: TGTGCCAGCAGTACTATTAGGGGTTCCTATAATTCACCCCTCCACTTT. The encoded protein is CASSTIRGSYNSPLHF.

The chain combines TRBV30 with TRBJ2-2, with a tentative D call TRBD2 (7 bases). The length of the CDR3 is 16 residues. Trimming left V 0 bases short and J 3 bases short, with 14 bases between. In germline, CDR1 is GTSNPN, CDR2 SVGIG (reference sequence). In nucleotides, the CDR3 is TGTGCCTGGAGTGTACTGGGGAGGGGGGACACCGGGGAGCTGTTTTTT. Its protein product is CAWSVLGRGDTGELFF.

The V gene is TRBV7-8, the J gene TRBJ2-2; a possible D gene is TRBD2 (5 bases). V shed 1 base and J shed 1 base, with 7 bases lying between them. CDR3 length: 15 amino acids. Germline-derived CDR1 and CDR2 are SGHVS and FQNEAQ. CDR3 sequence (DNA): TGTGCCAGCAGCTTAGACAGCGGGAACACCGGGGAGCTGTTTTTT. It translates to CASSLDSGNTGELFF.

This rearrangement joins TRBV6-1 to TRBJ1-3; no reliable D call. The CDR3 extends over 15 amino acids. From germline, CDR1 is MNHNS and CDR2 SASEGT. Trimming took 3 bases from V and 0 from J, leaving 9 bases between them. CDR3 loop: CASSESYRSGNTIYF. In DNA form, the CDR3 reads TGTGCCAGCAGTGAGAGTTACCGCTCTGGAAACACCATATATTTT.

This clone came up a few times. The chain couples TRBV5-1 to TRBJ1-2; the match to TRBD1 covers 10 bases. The germline V gene encodes CDR1 SGHRS and CDR2 YFSETQ. The CDR3 covers 17 residues. The V and J ends lost 4 bases and 4 bases, in that order; junction bases with no gene match: 13. The CDR3 DNA is TGCGCCAGCAGCCAGAGAACCGGGACAGGGGCCATCTATGGCTACACCTTC. This translates into CASSQRTGTGAIYGYTF.

The chain employs TRBV2 and TRBJ2-2; TRBD1 matches 9 bases. The ends lost 5 bases at V and 3 bases at J; junction bases unmatched: 4. The CDR3 sequence is 15 residues long. Germline CDR1 SNHLY, CDR2 FYNNEI. CDR3 in DNA: TGTGCCAGCAGTCTACAGGGGGCTTACACCGGGGAGCTGTTTTTT. It translates to CASSLQGAYTGELFF.

The chain employs TRBV4-3 and TRBJ1-1; 8 nucleotides align to TRBD1. The CDR3 totals 16 residues. The V gene end was trimmed by 0 bases and the J gene end by 0 bases; junction bases not matched to a gene: 3. Looked up from germline, CDR1 is LGHNA and CDR2 is YSLEER. CDR3 DNA: TGCGCCAGCAGCCAAGAGACCAGGGGGCTGAACACTGAAGCTTTCTTT. This translates into CASSQETRGLNTEAFF.

V gene TRBV11-2 combines with J gene TRBJ2-2; tentatively, D is TRBD1 (6 bases). With 3 bases removed from V and 4 bases from J, the gap between germline ends came to 18 bases. The CDR3 loop spans 17 amino acids. The germline gives CDR1 SGHAT, CDR2 FQNNGV. Here the CDR3 DNA reads TGTGCCAGCAGCTTTGGCGTGTGGGGGCCGGGCACCGGGGAGCTGTTTTTT. This translates into CASSFGVWGPGTGELFF.

The chain employs TRBV19 and TRBJ2-7; 10 nucleotides match TRBD2. Losses at the gene ends were 6 bases for V and 2 bases for J; bases not matched to a gene: 7. Germline lookup yields CDR1 LNHDA and CDR2 SQIVND (reference sequence). The CDR3 runs to 15 residues. The DNA for the CDR3 is TGTGCCAGTAGCCAGGATAGCGGGGGGCCCTACGAGCAGTACTTC. Protein sequence: CASSQDSGGPYEQYF.

This clone was detected once. This same CDR3 is encoded by further DNA sequences in the sample. J is TRBJ1-1 and V is TRBV19; D is uncertain. Germline CDR1 and CDR2: LNHDA and SQIVND (reference sequence). This CDR3 spans 12 amino acids. The V end lost 5 bases, the J end lost 0 bases, and 4 bases lay between the germline ends. CDR3 sequence (DNA): TGTGCCAGTAGTCCGTTGAACACTGAAGCTTTCTTT. It translates to CASSPLNTEAFF. The variable domain in full, completed from reference TRBV19 and TRBJ1-1, reads DGGITQSPKYLFRKEGQNVTLSCEQNLNHDAMYWYRQDPGQGLRLIYYSQIVNDFQKGDIAEGYSVSREKKESFPLTVTSAQKNPTAFYLCASSPLNTEAFFGQGTRLTVV.

The chain joins TRBV15 to TRBJ2-7; no clear D. CDR1 and CDR2 (germline): LNHNV, YYDKDF (reference sequence). The CDR3 spans 15 residues. V lost 0 bases and J lost 0, with 9 bases in between. CDR3 bases: TGTGCCACCAGCAGAGATGTCAGTGACTCCTACGAGCAGTACTTC. It encodes CATSRDVSDSYEQYF.

The chain carries TRBV11-2 and TRBJ2-2; 9 bases are shared with TRBD1. There are 15 residues in the CDR3. Trimming removed 7 bases from V and 4 bases from J; junction bases left unmatched: 7. CDR1 is SGHAT and CDR2 is FQNNGV in the germline V gene. CDR3 nucleotide sequence: TGTGCCAGCAAAGGGGGACAGGGATCCACCGGGGAGCTGTTTTTT. Its translation is CASKGGQGSTGELFF.

This rearrangement joins TRBV6-5 to TRBJ2-3, with TRBD2 identical over 9 bases. V lost 4 bases to trimming and J lost 8 bases; unmatched junction nucleotides: 7. The CDR3 covers 14 residues. The germline gives CDR1 MNHEY, CDR2 SVGAGI. CDR3 DNA sequence: TGTGCCAGCAGTTTACAGCGGGGGGCGGGTACGCAGTATTTT. As protein: CASSLQRGAGTQYF.

The chain uses TRBV29-1 and TRBJ2-7, with 7 bases that match TRBD1. Germline V gene data show CDR1 as SQVTM and CDR2 as ANQGSEA. Trimming at V came to 6 bases and at J to 5 bases, leaving 10 bases not matched to a gene. The CDR3 covers 13 residues. The CDR3 DNA is TGCAGCGTACAACAGGGGAATAGGAACGAGCAGTACTTC. Translation: CSVQQGNRNEQYF.